This TCR beta chain emerged from a study of T-cell reconstitution after alpha-beta-depleted transplantation in children. The germline gives CDR1 MNHEY, CDR2 SVGEGT. CDR3 size: 14 residues. The authors prepared the TCRbeta library with unique molecular identifiers. TCRdb called the PCR reads again in MiXCR, with one record for every CDR3 protein. This table holds approximately 88,000 distinct CDR3 sequences, roughly an eighth found once. Regarding this clonotype: An end of the junction does not agree with germline; a read error may underlie this.

The chain uses TRBV6-2 or TRBV6-3 and TRBJ2-1, with D unclear. The TCR sequence derives from a human donor who donated a stem cell graft to a child with inherited bone marrow failure. Sequenced here: PBMCs from the stem cell graft donor, sampled from the stem cell graft. The CDR3 spells CASRYSSSYNEQFF. The DNA of the CDR3 is TGTGCCAGCAGGTACTCGAGCTCCTACAATGAGCAGTTCTTC.